The rows below give T cell receptor beta chains drawn from one sample of a study of blood T cell repertoires in COVID-19. Produced via immunoSEQ multiplex PCR; TCRdb's table is partial and in-frame only. The repertoire includes about 240,000 clones, about nine tenths of them detected once, and roughly 6.3% sits in the top ten. The specimen sequenced was peripheral blood. The receptors shown here come from a man aged 60 to 75 with acute or convalescent COVID-19. Each CDR3 is given with its conserved first and last residue. D genes are given only for firm matches. The size field is filled for only some rows; it gives once, few, many or a size class.

D	size	V	J	CDR3	DNA
TRBD1	.	TRBV7-2	TRBJ1-6	CASSLGGQGLLRNSPLHF	TGTGCCAGCAGCTTAGGCGGACAGGGACTTCTGAGGAATTCACCCCTCCACTTT
.	.	TRBV11-2	TRBJ2-1	CASSLRRGNEQFF	TGTGCCAGCAGCTTAAGAAGGGGCAATGAGCAGTTCTTC
.	.	TRBV6-5	TRBJ2-2	CASGTGDTGELFF	TGTGCCAGCGGGACGGGGGACACCGGGGAGCTGTTTTTT
.	.	TRBV6-5	TRBJ2-3	CASRPDPSSTDTQYF	TGTGCCAGCAGGCCTGACCCTAGCAGCACAGATACGCAGTATTTT
.	.	TRBV4-3	TRBJ1-1	CASSQDLSGGADTEAFF	TGCGCCAGCAGCCAAGATTTGAGCGGGGGGGCGGACACTGAAGCTTTCTTT
TRBD2	once	TRBV7-9	TRBJ2-7	CASSTSLAGGSYEQYF	TGTGCCAGCAGCACCTCCCTAGCGGGAGGATCCTACGAGCAGTACTTC
TRBD2	once	TRBV9	TRBJ2-1	CASSVAGTSGRLSYNEQFF	TGTGCCAGCAGCGTAGCGGGGACTAGCGGGAGGCTATCCTACAATGAGCAGTTCTTC
.	.	TRBV3-1/TRBV3-2	TRBJ2-7	CASSQDSQGPEQYF	TGTGCCAGCAGCCAAGATTCACAGGGCCCCGAGCAGTACTTC
.	once	TRBV7-9	TRBJ1-2	CASSLIQGGYTF	TGTGCCAGCAGCTTAATCCAGGGAGGCTACACCTTC
.	.	TRBV28	TRBJ1-1	CASSFKREAFF	TGTGCCAGCAGTTTCAAGCGTGAAGCTTTCTTT
.	.	TRBV6-2/TRBV6-3	TRBJ2-5	CASSYSISEGRQETQYF	TGTGCCAGCAGTTACTCGATCTCGGAGGGCCGTCAAGAGACCCAGTACTTC
.	.	TRBV6-2/TRBV6-3	TRBJ2-1	CASSNTGSVNEQFF	TGTGCCAGCAGTAATACCGGTAGCGTCAATGAGCAGTTCTTC
.	.	TRBV7-8	TRBJ1-1	CASSEGQANTEAFF	TGTGCCAGCAGCGAAGGACAAGCAAATACTGAAGCTTTCTTT
TRBD2	few	TRBV7-3	TRBJ2-1	CASSLTSGGPKFF	TGTGCCAGCAGCTTAACGTCGGGAGGGCCAAAGTTCTTC
.	.	TRBV5-1	TRBJ2-5	CASRQGQETQYF	TGCGCCAGCAGACAGGGTCAAGAGACCCAGTACTTC
.	.	TRBV19	TRBJ1-5	CASSIGQPNQPQHF	TGTGCCAGTAGTATTGGCCAACCCAATCAGCCCCAGCATTTT
.	.	TRBV9	TRBJ1-4	CASTPEVAAGEKLFF	TGTGCCAGCACCCCGGAGGTGGCCGCGGGGGAAAAACTGTTTTTT
.	once	TRBV18	TRBJ1-5	CASSPLTVLSNQPQHF	TGTGCCAGCTCACCACTGACTGTCCTAAGCAATCAGCCCCAGCATTTT
.	.	TRBV3-1/TRBV3-2	TRBJ2-2	CASSQAGRGNTGELFF	TGTGCCAGCAGCCAAGCGGGTCGGGGGAACACCGGGGAGCTGTTTTTT
.	.	TRBV25-1	TRBJ2-2	CASSELGRGNTGELFF	TGTGCCAGCAGTGAATTGGGCAGGGGCAACACCGGGGAGCTGTTTTTT
TRBD1	.	TRBV6-4	TRBJ1-5	CASSDYTGVQPQHF	TGTGCCAGCAGTGATTATACAGGGGTTCAGCCCCAGCATTTT
.	.	TRBV9	TRBJ2-7	CASNPRDSSYEQYF	TGTGCCAGCAACCCGCGGGACAGTTCCTACGAGCAGTACTTC
.	.	TRBV10-3	TRBJ1-4	CAISEPGLEKLFF	TGTGCCATCAGTGAACCCGGGTTGGAAAAACTGTTTTTT
TRBD1	few	TRBV7-3	TRBJ2-1	CASSSAGTDYNEQFF	TGTGCCAGCAGTTCAGCCGGGACAGACTACAATGAGCAGTTCTTC
.	.	TRBV4-1	TRBJ1-5	CASSQLGQGDYSNQPQHF	TGCGCCAGCAGCCAGTTGGGGCAAGGGGATTATAGCAATCAGCCCCAGCATTTT
TRBD2	.	TRBV4-3	TRBJ2-1	CASSQVLAGGVNEQFF	TGCGCCAGCAGCCAAGTTCTAGCGGGAGGGGTAAATGAGCAGTTCTTC
.	medium-sized	TRBV21-1	TRBJ2-2	CASSKARPTGELFF	TGTGCCAGCAGCAAAGCGCGGCCTACCGGGGAGCTGTTTTTT
.	.	TRBV6-6	TRBJ1-5	CASSPHSNQPQHF	TGTGCCAGCAGTCCCCATAGCAATCAGCCCCAGCATTTT
.	.	TRBV7-7	TRBJ1-5	CASTIRAGAGNQPQHF	TGTGCTAGCACCATTCGTGCGGGGGCTGGCAATCAGCCCCAGCATTTT
TRBD2	.	TRBV18	TRBJ2-1	CASSRRLAGGPYEQFF	TGTGCCAGCTCACGAAGACTAGCGGGAGGGCCCTATGAGCAGTTCTTC
TRBD1	once	TRBV11-3	TRBJ2-1	CASSPSPPTGGAWFF	TGTGCCAGCAGCCCATCCCCCCCCACAGGGGGCGCATGGTTCTTC
TRBD2	few	TRBV3-1/TRBV3-2	TRBJ2-7	CASSLTSGRARYEQYF	TGTGCCAGCAGCTTGACTAGCGGGAGGGCCAGGTACGAGCAGTACTTC
TRBD1	.	TRBV19	TRBJ1-1	CASRPQGMNTEAFF	TGTGCCAGTAGACCACAGGGGATGAACACTGAAGCTTTCTTT